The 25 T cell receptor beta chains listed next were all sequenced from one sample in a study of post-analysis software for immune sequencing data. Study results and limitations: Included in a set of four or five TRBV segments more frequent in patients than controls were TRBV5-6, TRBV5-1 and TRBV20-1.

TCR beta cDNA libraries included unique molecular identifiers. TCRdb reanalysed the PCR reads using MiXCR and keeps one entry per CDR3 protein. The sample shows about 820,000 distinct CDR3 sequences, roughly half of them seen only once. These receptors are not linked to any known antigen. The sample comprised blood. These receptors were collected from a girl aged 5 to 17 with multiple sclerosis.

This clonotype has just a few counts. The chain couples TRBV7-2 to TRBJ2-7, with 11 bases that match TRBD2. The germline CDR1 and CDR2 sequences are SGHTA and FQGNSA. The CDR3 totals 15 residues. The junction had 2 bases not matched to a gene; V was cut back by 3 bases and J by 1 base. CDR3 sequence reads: CASSLRLAGSYEQYF. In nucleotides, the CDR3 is TGTGCCAGCAGCTTGAGACTAGCGGGGTCCTACGAGCAGTACTTC.

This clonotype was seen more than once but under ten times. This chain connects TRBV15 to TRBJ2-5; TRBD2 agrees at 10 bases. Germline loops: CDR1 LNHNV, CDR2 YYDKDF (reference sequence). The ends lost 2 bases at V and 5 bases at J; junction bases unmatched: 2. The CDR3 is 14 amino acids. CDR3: CATSRLAGDETQYF. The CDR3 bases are TGTGCCACCAGCAGACTAGCGGGAGACGAGACCCAGTACTTC.

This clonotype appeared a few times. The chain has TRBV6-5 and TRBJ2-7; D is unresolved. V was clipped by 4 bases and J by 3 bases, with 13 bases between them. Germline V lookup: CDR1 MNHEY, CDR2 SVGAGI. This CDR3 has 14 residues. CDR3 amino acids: CASSSTRRSYEQYF. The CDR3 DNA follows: TGTGCCAGCAGTTCGACCCGACGGAGCTACGAGCAGTACTTC.

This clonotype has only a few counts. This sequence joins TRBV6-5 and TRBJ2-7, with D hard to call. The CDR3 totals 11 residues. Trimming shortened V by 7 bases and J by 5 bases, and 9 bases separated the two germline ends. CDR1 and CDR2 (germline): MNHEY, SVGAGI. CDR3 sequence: CASNRDNEQYF. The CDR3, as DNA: TGTGCCAGCAACCGCGACAACGAGCAGTACTTC.

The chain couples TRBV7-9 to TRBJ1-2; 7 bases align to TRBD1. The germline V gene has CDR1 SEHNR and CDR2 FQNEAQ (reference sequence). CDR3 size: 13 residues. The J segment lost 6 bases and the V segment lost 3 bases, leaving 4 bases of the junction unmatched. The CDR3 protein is CASSLGTVDGYTF. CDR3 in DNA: TGTGCCAGCAGCTTGGGGACAGTAGATGGCTACACCTTC.

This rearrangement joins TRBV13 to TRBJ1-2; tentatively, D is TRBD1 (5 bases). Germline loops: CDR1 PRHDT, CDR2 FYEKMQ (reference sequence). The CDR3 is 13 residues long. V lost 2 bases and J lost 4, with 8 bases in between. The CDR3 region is CASSLPGLYGYTF. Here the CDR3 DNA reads TGTGCCAGCAGCTTACCGGGGCTCTATGGCTACACCTTC.

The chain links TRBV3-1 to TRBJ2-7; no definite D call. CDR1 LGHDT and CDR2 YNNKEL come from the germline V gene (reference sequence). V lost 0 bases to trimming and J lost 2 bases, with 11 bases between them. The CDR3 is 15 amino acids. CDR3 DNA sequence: TGTGCCAGCAGCCAAGATAGGGTAGAGGCCTACGAGCAGTACTTC. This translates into CASSQDRVEAYEQYF.

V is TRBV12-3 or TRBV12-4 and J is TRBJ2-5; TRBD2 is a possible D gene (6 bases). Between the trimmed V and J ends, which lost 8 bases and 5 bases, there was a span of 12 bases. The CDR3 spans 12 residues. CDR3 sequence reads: CASGRRAETQYF. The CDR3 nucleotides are TGTGCCAGCGGCCGGAGGGCGGAGACCCAGTACTTC.

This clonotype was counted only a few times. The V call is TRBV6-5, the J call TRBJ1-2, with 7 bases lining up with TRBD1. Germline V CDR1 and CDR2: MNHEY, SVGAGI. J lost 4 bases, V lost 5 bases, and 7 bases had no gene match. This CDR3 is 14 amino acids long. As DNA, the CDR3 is TGTGCCAGCAGTCGGGACAGACGCTCCTATGGCTACACCTTC. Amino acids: CASSRDRRSYGYTF.

The CDR3 here is CASSLPLAGVGHQETQYF. DNA of the CDR3: TGTGCCAGCAGTTTACCGCTAGCGGGAGTCGGCCACCAAGAGACCCAGTACTTC. This chain connects TRBV28 to TRBJ2-5, with TRBD2 matching over 10 bases. Germline V gives CDR1 MDHEN, CDR2 SYDVKM. J was trimmed by 0 bases and V by 2 bases; bases with no gene match: 9. CDR3 length: 18 residues.

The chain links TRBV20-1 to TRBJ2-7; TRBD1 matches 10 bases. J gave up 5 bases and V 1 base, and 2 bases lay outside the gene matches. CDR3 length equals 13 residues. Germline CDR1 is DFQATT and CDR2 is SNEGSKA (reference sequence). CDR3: CSARGQGANEQYF. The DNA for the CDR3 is TGCAGTGCTAGAGGACAGGGGGCGAACGAGCAGTACTTC.

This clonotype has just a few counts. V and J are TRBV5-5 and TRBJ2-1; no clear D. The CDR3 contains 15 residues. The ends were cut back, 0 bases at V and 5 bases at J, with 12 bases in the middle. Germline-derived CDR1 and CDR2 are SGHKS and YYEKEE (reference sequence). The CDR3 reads CASSLAASSHNEQFF. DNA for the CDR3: TGTGCCAGCAGCTTGGCCGCGAGTTCCCACAATGAGCAGTTCTTC.

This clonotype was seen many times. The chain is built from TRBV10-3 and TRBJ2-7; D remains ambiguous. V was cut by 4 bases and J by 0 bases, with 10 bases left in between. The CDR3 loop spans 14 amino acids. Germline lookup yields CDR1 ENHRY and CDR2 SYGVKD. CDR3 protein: CAISGQGSSYEQYF. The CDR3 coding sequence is TGTGCCATCAGTGGGCAAGGCAGCTCCTACGAGCAGTACTTC.

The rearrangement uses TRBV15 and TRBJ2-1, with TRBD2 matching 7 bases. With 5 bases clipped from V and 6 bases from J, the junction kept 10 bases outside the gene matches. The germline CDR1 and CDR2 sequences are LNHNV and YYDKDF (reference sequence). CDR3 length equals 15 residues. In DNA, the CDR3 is TGTGCCACCAGCCTCCGGGGGACGGGGGGCAATGAGCAGTTCTTC. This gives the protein CATSLRGTGGNEQFF.

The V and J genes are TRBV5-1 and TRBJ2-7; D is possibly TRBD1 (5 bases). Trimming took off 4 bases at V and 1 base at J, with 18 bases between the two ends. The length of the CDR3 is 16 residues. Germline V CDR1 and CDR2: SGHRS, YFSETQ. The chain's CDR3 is CASSPMTVVGSYEQYF. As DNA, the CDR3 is TGCGCCAGCAGCCCAATGACAGTGGTCGGGTCCTACGAGCAGTACTTC.

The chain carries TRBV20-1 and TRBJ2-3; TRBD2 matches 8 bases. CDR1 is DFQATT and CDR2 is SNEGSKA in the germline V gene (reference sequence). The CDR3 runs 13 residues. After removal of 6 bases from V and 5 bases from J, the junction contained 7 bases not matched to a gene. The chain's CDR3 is CSAAAGGGDTQYF. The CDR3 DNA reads TGCAGTGCCGCTGCGGGAGGTGGAGATACGCAGTATTTT.

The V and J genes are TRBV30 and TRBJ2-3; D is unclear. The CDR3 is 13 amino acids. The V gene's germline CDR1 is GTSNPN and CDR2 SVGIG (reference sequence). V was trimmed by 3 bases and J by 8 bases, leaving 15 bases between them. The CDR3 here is CAWRGLNIGTQYF. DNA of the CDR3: TGTGCCTGGAGAGGGCTCAATATCGGTACGCAGTATTTT.

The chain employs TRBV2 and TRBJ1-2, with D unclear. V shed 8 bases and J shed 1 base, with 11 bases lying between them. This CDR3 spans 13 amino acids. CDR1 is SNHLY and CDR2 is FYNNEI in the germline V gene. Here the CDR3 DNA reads TGTGCCAGCGGTGTGACAAGTAACTATGGCTACACCTTC. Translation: CASGVTSNYGYTF.

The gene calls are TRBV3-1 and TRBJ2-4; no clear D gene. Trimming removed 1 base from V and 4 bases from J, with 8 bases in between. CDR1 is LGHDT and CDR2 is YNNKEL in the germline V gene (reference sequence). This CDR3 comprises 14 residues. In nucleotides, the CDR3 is TGTGCCAGCAGCCAAGGGATAGTTAAAAACATTCAGTACTTC. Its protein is CASSQGIVKNIQYF.

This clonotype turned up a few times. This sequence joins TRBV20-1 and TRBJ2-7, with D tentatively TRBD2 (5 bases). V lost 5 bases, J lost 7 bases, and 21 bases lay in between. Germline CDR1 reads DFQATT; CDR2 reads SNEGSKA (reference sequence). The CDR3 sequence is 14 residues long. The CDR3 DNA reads TGCAGTGCTCCCCCCCGACTGGTTCGGGGAGAGCAGTACTTC. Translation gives CSAPPRLVRGEQYF.

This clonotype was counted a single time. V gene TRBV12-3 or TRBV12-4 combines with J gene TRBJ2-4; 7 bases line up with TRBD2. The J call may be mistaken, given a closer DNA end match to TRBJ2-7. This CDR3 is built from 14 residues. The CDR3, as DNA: TGTGCCAGCAGTTTAGGACTAGGGAGGGGCGAGCAGTACTTC. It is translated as CASSLGLGRGEQYF.

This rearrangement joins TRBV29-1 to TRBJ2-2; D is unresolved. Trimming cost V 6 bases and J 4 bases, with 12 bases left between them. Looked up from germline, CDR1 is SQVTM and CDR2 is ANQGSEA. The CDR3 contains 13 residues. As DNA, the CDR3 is TGCAGCGTATGGGTGCCTGCCACCGGGGAGCTGTTTTTT. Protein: CSVWVPATGELFF.

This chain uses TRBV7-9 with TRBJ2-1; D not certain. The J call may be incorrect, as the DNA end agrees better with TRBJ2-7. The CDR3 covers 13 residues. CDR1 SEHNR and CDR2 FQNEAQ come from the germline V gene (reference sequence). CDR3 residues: CASSAPAYNEQYF. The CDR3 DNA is TGTGCCAGCAGCGCTCCGGCTTACAATGAGCAGTACTTC.

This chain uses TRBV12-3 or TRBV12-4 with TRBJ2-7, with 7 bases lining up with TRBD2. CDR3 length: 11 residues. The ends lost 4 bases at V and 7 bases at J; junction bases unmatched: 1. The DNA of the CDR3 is TGTGCCAGCAGTTGGGAGGGGGAGCAGTACTTC. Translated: CASSWEGEQYF.

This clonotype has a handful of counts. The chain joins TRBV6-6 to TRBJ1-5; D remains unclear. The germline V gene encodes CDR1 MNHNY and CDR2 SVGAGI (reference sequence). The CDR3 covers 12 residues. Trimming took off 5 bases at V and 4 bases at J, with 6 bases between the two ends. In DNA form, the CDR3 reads TGTGCCAGCAGTACCGGTAATCAGCCCCAGCATTTT. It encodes CASSTGNQPQHF.